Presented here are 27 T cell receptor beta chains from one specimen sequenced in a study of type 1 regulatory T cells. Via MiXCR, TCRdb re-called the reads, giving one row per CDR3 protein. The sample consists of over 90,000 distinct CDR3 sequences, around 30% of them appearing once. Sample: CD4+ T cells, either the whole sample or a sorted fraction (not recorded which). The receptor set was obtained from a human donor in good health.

The CDR3 DNA sequence: TGCAGTGCTAGAGCCGCGGGGCGTATGGGCAATCAGCCCCAGCATTTT. It yields the protein CSARAAGRMGNQPQHF. This chain joins TRBV20-1 and TRBJ1-5; a possible D gene is TRBD1 (5 bases). CDR3 length: 16 residues. Germline V CDR1 and CDR2: DFQATT, SNEGSKA (reference sequence). V lost 1 base and J 2 bases, leaving 15 bases between the germline ends.

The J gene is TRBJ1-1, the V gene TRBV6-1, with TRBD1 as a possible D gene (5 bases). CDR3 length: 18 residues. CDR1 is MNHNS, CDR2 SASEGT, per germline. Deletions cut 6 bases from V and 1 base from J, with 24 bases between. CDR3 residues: CASSRLMGPDPANTEAFF. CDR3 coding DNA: TGTGCCAGCAGCCGTTTAATGGGGCCAGACCCCGCGAACACTGAAGCTTTCTTT.

The CDR3 DNA is TGTGCCTGCCACACAGGGGGTTCCACAGATACGCAGTATTTT. Translation gives CACHTGGSTDTQYF. The V and J genes are TRBV30 and TRBJ2-3; 8 nucleotides align to TRBD1. Germline-derived CDR1 and CDR2 are GTSNPN and SVGIG (reference sequence). The CDR3 loop spans 14 amino acids. V shed 6 bases, J shed 2 bases, and the junction held 7 bases outside the gene matches.

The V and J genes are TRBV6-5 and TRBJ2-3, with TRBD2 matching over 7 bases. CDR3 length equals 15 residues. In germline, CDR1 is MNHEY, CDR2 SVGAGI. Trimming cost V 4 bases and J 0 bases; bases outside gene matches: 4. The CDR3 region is CASSSLSGSTDTQYF. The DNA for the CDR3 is TGTGCCAGCAGTTCCCTTAGCGGGAGCACAGATACGCAGTATTTT.

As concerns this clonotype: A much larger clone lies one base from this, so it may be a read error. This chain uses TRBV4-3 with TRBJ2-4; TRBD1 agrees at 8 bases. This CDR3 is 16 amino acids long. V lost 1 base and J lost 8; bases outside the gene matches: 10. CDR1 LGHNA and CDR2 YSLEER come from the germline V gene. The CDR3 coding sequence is TGCGCCAGCAGCCAAGGGGCAGGGGGCGCGGGACACATTCAGTACTTC. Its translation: CASSQGAGGAGHIQYF.

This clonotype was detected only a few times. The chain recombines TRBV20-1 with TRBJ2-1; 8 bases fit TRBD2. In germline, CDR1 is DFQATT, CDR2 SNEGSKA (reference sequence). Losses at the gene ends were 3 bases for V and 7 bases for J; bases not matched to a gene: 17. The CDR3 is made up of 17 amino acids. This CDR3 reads CSARLGMAGGPWNEQFF. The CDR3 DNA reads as TGCAGTGCTAGGCTGGGTATGGCGGGAGGTCCCTGGAATGAGCAGTTCTTC.

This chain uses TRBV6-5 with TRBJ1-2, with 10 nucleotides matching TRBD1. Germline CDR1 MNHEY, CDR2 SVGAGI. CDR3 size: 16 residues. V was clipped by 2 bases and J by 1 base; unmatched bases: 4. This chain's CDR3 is CASSYQRTGGNYGYTF. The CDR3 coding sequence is TGTGCCAGCAGTTACCAGAGGACAGGGGGTAACTATGGCTACACCTTC.

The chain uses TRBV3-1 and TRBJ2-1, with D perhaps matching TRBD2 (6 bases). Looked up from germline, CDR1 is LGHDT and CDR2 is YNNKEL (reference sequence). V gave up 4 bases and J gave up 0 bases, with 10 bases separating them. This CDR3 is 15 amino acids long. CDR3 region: CASSPTRDSYNEQFF. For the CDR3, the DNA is TGTGCCAGCAGCCCGACTAGGGACTCCTACAATGAGCAGTTCTTC.

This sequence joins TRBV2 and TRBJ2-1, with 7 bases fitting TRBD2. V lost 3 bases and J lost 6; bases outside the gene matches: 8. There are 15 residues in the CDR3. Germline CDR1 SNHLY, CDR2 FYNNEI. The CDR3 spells CASSDLVRGTNEQFF. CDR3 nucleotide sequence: TGTGCCAGCAGTGATCTGGTGCGGGGGACCAATGAGCAGTTCTTC.

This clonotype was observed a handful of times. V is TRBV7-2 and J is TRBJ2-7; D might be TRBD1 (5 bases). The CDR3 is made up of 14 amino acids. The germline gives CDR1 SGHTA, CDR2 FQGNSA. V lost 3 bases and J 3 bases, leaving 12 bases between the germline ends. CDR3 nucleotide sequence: TGTGCCAGCAGCTTCTCACCAGGGCGCTACGAGCAGTACTTC. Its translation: CASSFSPGRYEQYF.

The CDR3 is CATSGQITAVGEQFF. CDR3 DNA sequence: TGTGCCACCAGCGGACAAATAACCGCGGTAGGTGAGCAGTTCTTC. V usage is TRBV15 and J usage is TRBJ2-1; perhaps TRBD1 as D (5 bases). The CDR3 totals 15 residues. Germline CDR1 reads LNHNV; CDR2 reads YYDKDF (reference sequence). The V end lost 5 bases, the J end lost 9 bases, and 20 bases lay between the germline ends. The variable domain in full, with the rest retrieved from reference TRBV15 and TRBJ2-1, is DAMVIQNPRYQVTQFGKPVTLSCSQTLNHNVMYWYQQKSSQAPKLLFHYYDKDFNNEADTPDNFQSRRPNTSFCFLDIRSPGLGDTAMYLCATSGQITAVGEQFFGPGTRLTVL.

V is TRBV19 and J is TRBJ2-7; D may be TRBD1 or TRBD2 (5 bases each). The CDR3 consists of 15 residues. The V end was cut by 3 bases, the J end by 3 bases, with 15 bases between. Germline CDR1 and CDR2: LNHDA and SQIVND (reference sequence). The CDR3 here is CASSIWGMDDYEQYF. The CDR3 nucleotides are TGTGCCAGTAGTATCTGGGGGATGGACGACTACGAGCAGTACTTC. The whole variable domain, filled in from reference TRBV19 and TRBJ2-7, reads DGGITQSPKYLFRKEGQNVTLSCEQNLNHDAMYWYRQDPGQGLRLIYYSQIVNDFQKGDIAEGYSVSREKKESFPLTVTSAQKNPTAFYLCASSIWGMDDYEQYFGPGTRLTVT.

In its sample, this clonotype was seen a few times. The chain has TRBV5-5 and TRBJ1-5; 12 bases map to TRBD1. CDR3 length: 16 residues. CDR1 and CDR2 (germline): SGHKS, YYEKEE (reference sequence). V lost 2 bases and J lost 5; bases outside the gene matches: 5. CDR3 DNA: TGTGCCAGCAGCTTCTCAGGGACAGGGGGCTATCAGCCCCAGCATTTT. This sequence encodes CASSFSGTGGYQPQHF.

The CDR3 DNA reads as TGTGCCAGCAGCCCCATTCCGGCGCGAGGGGAAAAACTGTTTTTT. Translating it yields CASSPIPARGEKLFF. The rearrangement uses TRBV5-4 and TRBJ1-4; D uncertain. The CDR3 is 15 residues long. Looked up from germline, CDR1 is SGHNT and CDR2 is YYREEE (reference sequence). The ends were cut back, 4 bases at V and 8 bases at J, with 18 bases in the middle.

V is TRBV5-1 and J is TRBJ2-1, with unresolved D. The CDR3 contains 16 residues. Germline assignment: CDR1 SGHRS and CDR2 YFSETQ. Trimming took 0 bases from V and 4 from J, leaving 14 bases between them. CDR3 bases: TGCGCCAGCAGCTTGGAGTGGGGTCTCGGGTACAATGAGCAGTTCTTC. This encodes CASSLEWGLGYNEQFF.

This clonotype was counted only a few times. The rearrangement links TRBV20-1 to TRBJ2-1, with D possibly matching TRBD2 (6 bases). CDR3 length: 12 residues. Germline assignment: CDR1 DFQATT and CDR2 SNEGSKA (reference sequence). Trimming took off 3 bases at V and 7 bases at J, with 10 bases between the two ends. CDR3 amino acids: CSARGLPNEQFF. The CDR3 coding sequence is TGCAGTGCTAGGGGACTCCCTAATGAGCAGTTCTTC.

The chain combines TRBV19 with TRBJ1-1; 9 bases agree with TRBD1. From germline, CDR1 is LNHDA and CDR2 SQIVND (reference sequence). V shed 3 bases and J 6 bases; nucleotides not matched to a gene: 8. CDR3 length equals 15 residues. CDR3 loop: CASSIGDRDSPEAFF. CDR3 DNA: TGTGCCAGTAGTATTGGGGACAGGGATAGCCCTGAAGCTTTCTTT. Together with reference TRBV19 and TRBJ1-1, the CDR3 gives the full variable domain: DGGITQSPKYLFRKEGQNVTLSCEQNLNHDAMYWYRQDPGQGLRLIYYSQIVNDFQKGDIAEGYSVSREKKESFPLTVTSAQKNPTAFYLCASSIGDRDSPEAFFGQGTRLTVV.

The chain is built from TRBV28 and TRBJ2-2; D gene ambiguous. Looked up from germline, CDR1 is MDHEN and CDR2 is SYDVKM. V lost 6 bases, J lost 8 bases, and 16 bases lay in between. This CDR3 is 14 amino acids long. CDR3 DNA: TGTGCCAGCAGGGGCGGACCCAGGAAGGGGGAGCTGTTTTTT. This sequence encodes CASRGGPRKGELFF.

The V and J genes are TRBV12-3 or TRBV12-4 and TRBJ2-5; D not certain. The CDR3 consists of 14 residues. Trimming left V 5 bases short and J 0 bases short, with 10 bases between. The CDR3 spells CASSPFRDQETQYF. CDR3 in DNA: TGTGCCAGCAGTCCGTTCCGGGACCAAGAGACCCAGTACTTC.

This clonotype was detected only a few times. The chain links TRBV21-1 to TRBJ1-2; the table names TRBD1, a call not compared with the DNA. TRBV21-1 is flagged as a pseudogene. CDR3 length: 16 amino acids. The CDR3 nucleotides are TGTGCCAGCAGCAGCCTGGACAGGGGGCGCCGATATGGCTACACCTTC. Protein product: CASSSLDRGRRYGYTF.

DNA of the CDR3: TGTGCCAGTAGTCCTGGTGGGCTAGCGGGAGGGGGCACAGATACGCAGTATTTT. As protein: CASSPGGLAGGGTDTQYF. This chain joins TRBV19 and TRBJ2-3; 12 bases map to TRBD2. Germline V lookup: CDR1 LNHDA, CDR2 SQIVND (reference sequence). The CDR3 is made up of 18 amino acids. The V segment lost 5 bases and the J segment 1 base; nucleotides outside the gene matches: 10.

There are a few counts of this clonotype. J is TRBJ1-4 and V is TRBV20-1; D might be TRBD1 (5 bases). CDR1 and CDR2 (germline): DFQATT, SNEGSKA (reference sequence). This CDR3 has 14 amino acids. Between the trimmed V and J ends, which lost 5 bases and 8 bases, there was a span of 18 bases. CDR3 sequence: CSARGTRRGEKLFF. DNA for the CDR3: TGCAGTGCTCGAGGAACTCGGCGGGGGGAAAAACTGTTTTTT.

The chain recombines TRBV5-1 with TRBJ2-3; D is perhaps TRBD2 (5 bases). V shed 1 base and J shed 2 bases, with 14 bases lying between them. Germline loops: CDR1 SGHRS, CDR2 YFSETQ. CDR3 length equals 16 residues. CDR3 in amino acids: CASSLLGGGSTDTQYF. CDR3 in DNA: TGCGCCAGCAGCTTGCTGGGTGGAGGCTCCACAGATACGCAGTATTTT.

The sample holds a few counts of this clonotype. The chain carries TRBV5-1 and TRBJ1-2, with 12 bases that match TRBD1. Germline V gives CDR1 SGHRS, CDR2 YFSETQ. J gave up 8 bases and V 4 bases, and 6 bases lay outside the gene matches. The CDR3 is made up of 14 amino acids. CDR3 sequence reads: CASSGGQGARGYTF. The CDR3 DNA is TGCGCCAGCAGCGGGGGACAGGGGGCGAGGGGCTACACCTTC.

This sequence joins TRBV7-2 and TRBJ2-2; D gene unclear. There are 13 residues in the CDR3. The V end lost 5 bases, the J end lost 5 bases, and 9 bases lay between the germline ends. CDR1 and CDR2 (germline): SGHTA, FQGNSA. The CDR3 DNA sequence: TGTGCCAGCAGCACGACGGTAACCGGGGAGCTGTTTTTT. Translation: CASSTTVTGELFF.

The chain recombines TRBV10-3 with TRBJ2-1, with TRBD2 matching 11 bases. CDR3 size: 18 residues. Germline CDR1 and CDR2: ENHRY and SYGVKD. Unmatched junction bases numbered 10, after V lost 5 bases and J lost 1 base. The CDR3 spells CAISPLAGEEKSYNEQFF. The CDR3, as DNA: TGTGCCATCAGTCCACTAGCGGGAGAAGAGAAGTCCTACAATGAGCAGTTCTTC.

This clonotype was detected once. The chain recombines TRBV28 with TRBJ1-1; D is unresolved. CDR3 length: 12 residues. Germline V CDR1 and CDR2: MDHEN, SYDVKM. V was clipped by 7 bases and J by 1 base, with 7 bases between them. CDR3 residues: CASKVPNTEAFF. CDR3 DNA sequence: TGTGCCAGCAAGGTTCCGAACACTGAAGCTTTCTTT.